The present entry profiles one TCR beta chain with its context. This specimen comes from a study of blood T cell repertoires in COVID-19. Assay: immunoSEQ multiplex PCR; the TCRdb copy retains only in-frame clones and omits some. The sample records about 260,000 clones, 84% being singletons. V trimming: 2 bases; J trimming: 3 bases; junction bases outside the gene matches: 7. The CDR3 runs to 15 residues. Germline V lookup: CDR1 GTSNPN, CDR2 SVGIG (reference sequence). The receptor comes from a man aged 30 to 45 with acute COVID-19. Specimen: PBMCs or T cells enriched from blood (not recorded which). V usage is TRBV30 and J usage is TRBJ1-3; 7 bases match TRBD1. CDR3 protein: CAWSPPGGYGNTIYF. In DNA form, the CDR3 reads TGTGCCTGGAGTCCGCCAGGGGGTTATGGAAACACCATATATTTT.